This record covers a single T cell receptor beta chain. The target antigen is unknown. These data belong to a study of T cell repertoires in cytomegalovirus infection. TCRdb reprocessed the reads via MiXCR and lists one record per CDR3 protein. The sample has 600,000 to 700,000 distinct CDR3 sequences; around a third are singletons. The CDR3 is made up of 17 amino acids. J gave up 0 bases and V 4 bases, and 4 bases lay outside the gene matches. The germline CDR1 and CDR2 sequences are SGHTA and FQGNSA. This TCR was sampled from a human donor in good health (CMV status not recorded). Some clones in this sample may be carry-over from other donors' samples. The sample in question was cultured PBMCs, obtained from culture after CMV antigen stimulation. The chain joins TRBV7-2 to TRBJ1-5; TRBD1 matches at 12 bases. In DNA, the CDR3 is TGTGCCAGCAGCTACGGGACAGGGGGCGGTAGCAATCAGCCCCAGCATTTT. It encodes CASSYGTGGGSNQPQHF.